This is a list of T cell receptor beta chains from one sample in a study of T cell responses to AZD1222 COVID-19 vaccine. The table came from immunoSEQ multiplex PCR; TCRdb's copy has only in-frame clones and leaves some out. The sample consists of 90,000 to 110,000 clones, about 91% of them appearing once. Here the sequenced sample was peripheral blood, taken on day 0 of AZD1222 vaccination. The receptors were sampled from an adult in good health. The CDR3 runs from the conserved cysteine through the conserved F or W. The order of the fields is J gene, D gene, V gene, clone size, CDR3 protein, CDR3 DNA. D genes are given only for firm matches. The size of a clone is reported for some rows only, either as once, few or many, or as a class for expanded clones.

j_call: TRBJ2-5
d_call: .
v_call: TRBV18
clone_size: .
cdr3_aa: CASSPPGQGSGETQYF
cdr3_nt: TGTGCCAGCTCACCACCGGGGCAGGGTAGCGGAGAGACCCAGTACTTC

j_call: TRBJ2-2
d_call: TRBD1
v_call: TRBV7-2
clone_size: .
cdr3_aa: CASSSRQGRTGELFF
cdr3_nt: TGTGCCAGCAGCTCCCGACAGGGGCGTACCGGGGAGCTGTTTTTT

j_call: TRBJ1-3
d_call: .
v_call: TRBV5-8
clone_size: .
cdr3_aa: CASSLDISGLHTIYF
cdr3_nt: TGTGCCAGCAGCTTGGATATATCGGGGCTTCACACCATATATTTT

j_call: TRBJ1-2
d_call: TRBD1
v_call: TRBV4-3
clone_size: .
cdr3_aa: CASSQDRTGPYYGYTF
cdr3_nt: TGCGCCAGCAGCCAAGATAGGACAGGACCTTACTATGGCTACACCTTC

j_call: TRBJ1-2
d_call: .
v_call: TRBV3-1/TRBV3-2
clone_size: .
cdr3_aa: CASSQKRGDGYTF
cdr3_nt: TGTGCCAGCAGCCAAAAGCGGGGGGATGGCTACACCTTC

j_call: TRBJ1-5
d_call: .
v_call: TRBV3-1/TRBV3-2
clone_size: once
cdr3_aa: CASSPGRSNQPQHF
cdr3_nt: TGTGCCAGCAGCCCCGGCAGAAGCAATCAGCCCCAGCATTTT

j_call: TRBJ1-5
d_call: .
v_call: TRBV2
clone_size: .
cdr3_aa: CASRAFTGNDQPQHF
cdr3_nt: TGTGCCAGCAGGGCCTTTACAGGGAACGATCAGCCCCAGCATTTT

j_call: TRBJ2-3
d_call: .
v_call: TRBV7-9
clone_size: .
cdr3_aa: CASTRGTDTQYF
cdr3_nt: TGTGCCTCCACCAGGGGTACAGATACGCAGTATTTT

j_call: TRBJ2-3
d_call: TRBD2
v_call: TRBV7-3
clone_size: once
cdr3_aa: CASSLTLSGGREDTQYF
cdr3_nt: TGTGCCAGCAGCTTAACGTTGTCGGGGGGACGGGAGGATACGCAGTATTTT

j_call: TRBJ1-4
d_call: .
v_call: TRBV15
clone_size: .
cdr3_aa: CATKTGSNEKLFF
cdr3_nt: TGTGCCACCAAGACAGGTAGTAATGAAAAACTGTTTTTT

j_call: TRBJ1-2
d_call: .
v_call: TRBV4-2
clone_size: once
cdr3_aa: CASSQVDVDGYTF
cdr3_nt: TGTGCCAGCAGCCAAGTAGACGTTGATGGCTACACCTTC

j_call: TRBJ1-3
d_call: .
v_call: TRBV5-1
clone_size: .
cdr3_aa: CASSLGGPGNTIYF
cdr3_nt: TGCGCCAGCAGCTTGGGGGGGCCTGGAAACACCATATATTTT

j_call: TRBJ1-2
d_call: TRBD1
v_call: TRBV25-1
clone_size: .
cdr3_aa: CASSDRGQSGYTF
cdr3_nt: TGTGCCAGCAGTGACAGGGGGCAAAGTGGCTACACCTTC

j_call: TRBJ2-3
d_call: .
v_call: TRBV5-1
clone_size: .
cdr3_aa: CASRKGPTLWTDTQYF
cdr3_nt: TGCGCCAGCAGAAAGGGACCCACTTTGTGGACAGATACGCAGTATTTT

j_call: TRBJ2-7
d_call: TRBD2
v_call: TRBV14
clone_size: once
cdr3_aa: CASSQRTSGRSYEQYF
cdr3_nt: TGTGCCAGCAGCCAAAGGACTAGCGGGAGGTCCTACGAGCAGTACTTC

j_call: TRBJ1-1
d_call: TRBD1
v_call: TRBV11-2
clone_size: .
cdr3_aa: CASSFRGPANTEAFF
cdr3_nt: TGTGCCAGCAGCTTTAGGGGGCCGGCGAACACTGAAGCTTTCTTT

j_call: TRBJ1-3
d_call: .
v_call: TRBV7-8
clone_size: .
cdr3_aa: CASSLTPEGSGNTIYF
cdr3_nt: TGTGCCAGCAGCTTAACCCCAGAGGGGTCCGGAAACACCATATATTTT

j_call: TRBJ2-1
d_call: .
v_call: TRBV9
clone_size: .
cdr3_aa: CASSTDNEQFF
cdr3_nt: TGTGCCAGCAGCACGGACAATGAGCAGTTCTTC

j_call: TRBJ2-7
d_call: .
v_call: TRBV19
clone_size: .
cdr3_aa: CASSTRYPGVGEQYF
cdr3_nt: TGTGCCAGTAGTACCAGGTACCCCGGGGTCGGCGAGCAGTACTTC

j_call: TRBJ1-2
d_call: TRBD1
v_call: TRBV12-3/TRBV12-4
clone_size: .
cdr3_aa: CASSFDRADGYTF
cdr3_nt: TGTGCCAGCAGTTTTGACAGGGCCGATGGCTACACCTTC

j_call: TRBJ2-1
d_call: TRBD2
v_call: TRBV4-3
clone_size: .
cdr3_aa: CASSQESSGAYNEQFF
cdr3_nt: TGCGCCAGCAGCCAAGAGTCTAGCGGGGCTTACAATGAGCAGTTCTTC

j_call: TRBJ1-3
d_call: .
v_call: TRBV2
clone_size: .
cdr3_aa: CATMVSGNTIYF
cdr3_nt: TGTGCCACCATGGTATCTGGAAACACCATATATTTT